The 17 T cell receptor beta chains given below trace back to one sample, sequenced in a study of shared clonotypes between healthy human individuals. Repertoires were generated with immunoSEQ multiplex PCR, while TCRdb's copy carries only in-frame clones and drops some. The sample includes more than 1,200,000 clones, just under 99% seen only once; the top ten take 0.36%. The sequenced sample was naive CD4+ T cells sorted from blood. Subset given: CD45RA+ positively selected. The receptors were sampled from a man aged 25 to 40 in good health.

The chain is built from TRBV7-9 and TRBJ1-5; TRBD1 aligns across 7 bases. Germline CDR1 is SEHNR and CDR2 is FQNEAQ (reference sequence). Trimming removed 0 bases from V and 0 bases from J; junction bases left unmatched: 5. CDR3 length equals 17 residues. The CDR3 sequence: CASSLAGGAGSNQPQHF. DNA for the CDR3: TGTGCCAGCAGCTTAGCAGGGGGCGCGGGTAGCAATCAGCCCCAGCATTTT. Together with reference TRBV7-9 and TRBJ1-5, the CDR3 gives the full variable domain: DTGVSQNPRHKITKRGQNVTFRCDPISEHNRLYWYRQTLGQGPEFLTYFQNEAQLEKSRLLSDRFSAERPKGSFSTLEIQRTEQGDSAMYLCASSLAGGAGSNQPQHFGDGTRLSIL.

This sequence joins TRBV6-6 and TRBJ1-2; D is possibly TRBD1 (5 bases). Germline assignment: CDR1 MNHNY and CDR2 SVGAGI (reference sequence). Trimming took 3 bases from V and 6 from J, leaving 11 bases between them. This CDR3 has 13 residues. CDR3 nucleotide sequence: TGTGCCAGCAGTTATCCCGGGACGGATGGCTACACCTTC. It specifies CASSYPGTDGYTF.

The V and J genes are TRBV2 and TRBJ2-3; D might be TRBD2 (8 bases). Germline V gene lookup returns CDR1 SNHLY and CDR2 FYNNEI. The length of the CDR3 is 15 residues. Trimming took off 8 bases at V and 4 bases at J, with 19 bases between the two ends. For the CDR3, the DNA is TGTGCCAGCTTACCGGACAGGCGGGGGGCAGATACGCAGTATTTT. This sequence encodes CASLPDRRGADTQYF.

This chain links TRBV7-2 with TRBJ2-5; 11 bases align to TRBD2. V dropped 7 bases and J dropped 5; count of bases not matched to a gene: 6. The germline V gene has CDR1 SGHTA and CDR2 FQGNSA. The CDR3 has 14 amino acids. The chain's CDR3 is CASMYSGRGETQYF. Written as DNA, the CDR3 is TGTGCCAGCATGTATAGCGGGAGGGGGGAGACCCAGTACTTC.

V gene TRBV28 combines with J gene TRBJ2-7; D may match TRBD1 or TRBD2 (5 bases each). The CDR3 loop spans 11 amino acids. Germline CDR1 and CDR2: MDHEN and SYDVKM. Trimming stripped 7 bases from V and 13 bases from J, with 17 bases between. The CDR3 nucleotides read TGTGCCAGCACCTATGAGGGGCGCATCTACTTC. It translates to CASTYEGRIYF.

The chain combines TRBV15 with TRBJ2-3; TRBD1 matches at 9 bases. This CDR3 contains 17 residues. J was trimmed by 4 bases and V by 3 bases; bases with no gene match: 11. CDR1 and CDR2 from the germline V gene are LNHNV and YYDKDF (reference sequence). CDR3 bases: TGTGCCACCAGCAGTTCTCTCCCAGGGACAGGGTCAGATACGCAGTATTTT. It is translated as CATSSSLPGTGSDTQYF.

This chain uses TRBV9 with TRBJ2-3, with 8 bases identical to TRBD2. The germline V gene has CDR1 SGDLS and CDR2 YYNGEE. The V and J ends lost 4 bases and 4 bases, in that order; junction bases with no gene match: 11. The CDR3 runs to 16 residues. CDR3 DNA: TGTGCCAGCAGCCTAAGGAGCGGGAGTGGGTCAGATACGCAGTATTTT. Translating it yields CASSLRSGSGSDTQYF.

The gene calls are TRBV5-4 and TRBJ2-1, with 7 bases fitting TRBD2. The CDR3 extends over 14 amino acids. Losses at the gene ends were 0 bases for V and 9 bases for J; bases not matched to a gene: 6. From germline, CDR1 is SGHNT and CDR2 YYREEE (reference sequence). As DNA, the CDR3 is TGTGCCAGCAGCTTGGGACTAGCTGACGGTGAGCAGTTCTTC. Protein sequence: CASSLGLADGEQFF.

This chain connects TRBV7-9 to TRBJ2-3; the D gene is possibly TRBD1 (5 bases). This CDR3 spans 18 amino acids. Germline-derived CDR1 and CDR2 are SEHNR and FQNEAQ (reference sequence). Deletions cut 6 bases from V and 2 bases from J, with 24 bases between. The CDR3 loop reads CASRPTTARLGNTDTQYF. CDR3 nucleotide sequence: TGTGCCAGCAGGCCGACGACAGCCCGGTTAGGTAACACAGATACGCAGTATTTT. Based on the CDR3 plus reference TRBV7-9 and TRBJ2-3, the full variable domain is DTGVSQNPRHKITKRGQNVTFRCDPISEHNRLYWYRQTLGQGPEFLTYFQNEAQLEKSRLLSDRFSAERPKGSFSTLEIQRTEQGDSAMYLCASRPTTARLGNTDTQYFGPGTRLTVL.

The chain couples TRBV11-2 to TRBJ1-5; D is possibly TRBD1 (6 bases). The CDR3 extends over 15 amino acids. V dropped 6 bases and J dropped 7 bases, with 19 bases sitting between them. Looked up from germline, CDR1 is SGHAT and CDR2 is FQNNGV. This CDR3 reads CASRAGAGTSQPQHF. As DNA, the CDR3 is TGTGCCAGCAGGGCAGGGGCAGGGACATCCCAGCCCCAGCATTTT.

The chain combines TRBV4-3 with TRBJ2-1, with no clear D. This CDR3 contains 15 residues. Trimming removed 0 bases at V and 7 bases at J, with 13 bases between. Looked up from germline, CDR1 is LGHNA and CDR2 is YSLEER. For the CDR3, the DNA is TGCGCCAGCAGCCAAGATCAGCGCAGAAGGAATGAGCAGTTCTTC. This encodes CASSQDQRRRNEQFF.

The CDR3 sequence is CASSLARGEQYF. DNA of the CDR3: TGTGCCAGCAGCCTGGCTCGGGGCGAGCAGTACTTC. The rearrangement joins TRBV11-3 to TRBJ2-7; TRBD2 is a possible D gene (5 bases). In germline, CDR1 is SGHNT, CDR2 YENEEA. The ends were cut back, 5 bases at V and 6 bases at J, with 11 bases in the middle. CDR3 size: 12 residues.

The table lists this clone with a count of one. Other nucleotide sequences from this sample produce the same CDR3. The rearrangement uses TRBV5-1 and TRBJ2-1; 10 bases are a match to TRBD2. The ends lost 3 bases at V and 5 bases at J; junction bases unmatched: 5. CDR3 length: 15 residues. Per the germline V gene, CDR1 is SGHRS and CDR2 is YFSETQ. The CDR3 nucleotides read TGCGCCAGCAGCTGGCGGACTAGCGGAAACAATGAGCAGTTCTTC. It encodes CASSWRTSGNNEQFF. The full variable domain, rest sourced from reference TRBV5-1 and TRBJ2-1, is KAGVTQTPRYLIKTRGQQVTLSCSPISGHRSVSWYQQTPGQGLQFLFEYFSETQRNKGNFPGRFSGRQFSNSRSEMNVSTLELGDSALYLCASSWRTSGNNEQFFGPGTRLTVL.

J is TRBJ2-5 and V is TRBV20-1; D is uncertain. CDR3 length: 11 residues. Germline CDR1 is DFQATT and CDR2 is SNEGSKA (reference sequence). V dropped 4 bases and J dropped 2 bases, with 5 bases sitting between them. The CDR3 region is CSAIPQETQYF. Written as DNA, the CDR3 is TGCAGTGCTATTCCGCAAGAGACCCAGTACTTC.

The chain uses TRBV6-6 and TRBJ1-2; TRBD1 might be the D (6 bases). Germline V gives CDR1 MNHNY, CDR2 SVGAGI (reference sequence). V was trimmed by 2 bases and J by 6 bases, leaving 7 bases between them. The CDR3 covers 12 residues. CDR3 coding DNA: TGTGCCAGCAGTTACCCAGGGGATGGCTACACCTTC. Translated: CASSYPGDGYTF.

The CDR3 nucleotides read TGTGCCAGCAGCTTAGAATGGCAGCCCAATGAGCAGTTCTTC. It yields the protein CASSLEWQPNEQFF. The chain recombines TRBV11-2 with TRBJ2-1; no firm D call. Germline values: CDR1 SGHAT, CDR2 FQNNGV. Trimming cost V 0 bases and J 6 bases, with 9 bases left between them. The CDR3 extends over 14 amino acids.

The chain joins TRBV5-8 to TRBJ2-5; a weak D match, TRBD1 (5 bases). V was cut by 4 bases and J by 2 bases, with 9 bases left in between. From germline, CDR1 is SGHTS and CDR2 YDEGEE. The CDR3 extends over 13 amino acids. CDR3 residues: CASSRRQQETQYF. The CDR3, as DNA: TGTGCCAGCAGCCGGCGACAGCAAGAGACCCAGTACTTC.